The clone carrying this TCR beta chain was counted only a few times. This specimen belongs to a study of cytomegalovirus exposure and HLA in healthy donors. TCRdb's table, derived via immunoSEQ multiplex PCR, lists solely in-frame clones and lacks some. The sample includes more than 90,000 clones, about nine tenths of them seen just once. Germline loops: CDR1 MNHEY, CDR2 SMNVEV (reference sequence). This CDR3 has 14 amino acids. V lost 1 base and J lost 6; bases outside the gene matches: 6. Source material: PBMCs. The TCR was taken from a man between 18 and 29 years old in good health and CMV-seronegative. This sequence joins TRBV27 and TRBJ2-7, with TRBD1 matching 7 bases. The CDR3, as DNA: TGTGCCAGCAGTTTATATCGACAGGGTATCGAGCAGTACTTC. Translating it yields CASSLYRQGIEQYF.